This TCR beta chain stems from a study of early T cells in non-severe SARS-CoV-2 infection. Background on the study: It was bulk RNA from unsorted whole blood that was sequenced, and the chains were unpaired.

This clonotype was seen a few times. What it recognizes is unknown. Study-level points and caveats: VDJdb-based matching was biased toward anti-spike CD8 responses and missed private and CD4 specificities.

The protocol attached unique molecular identifiers to individual cDNA molecules. TCRdb processed the 5' RACE reads anew with MiXCR; each CDR3 protein has one entry. This sample yields over 70,000 distinct CDR3 sequences, of which about an eighth are seen a single time; 6.5% to 8.5% belongs to the top ten. The clonotype was recovered from an adult who was a healthcare worker with PCR-confirmed SARS-CoV-2 infection or an uninfected control (not recorded which). Material for sequencing was whole blood.

In nucleotides, the CDR3 is TGCAGCACTAGGGGCGCGGGTACTGAAGCTTTCTTT. Encoded protein: CSTRGAGTEAFF. This chain joins TRBV29-1 and TRBJ1-1; weak D call: TRBD1 (5 bases). The germline V gene encodes CDR1 SQVTM and CDR2 ANQGSEA. The V gene lost 8 bases and the J gene lost 5 bases, with 15 bases spanning the gap. CDR3 size: 12 residues.